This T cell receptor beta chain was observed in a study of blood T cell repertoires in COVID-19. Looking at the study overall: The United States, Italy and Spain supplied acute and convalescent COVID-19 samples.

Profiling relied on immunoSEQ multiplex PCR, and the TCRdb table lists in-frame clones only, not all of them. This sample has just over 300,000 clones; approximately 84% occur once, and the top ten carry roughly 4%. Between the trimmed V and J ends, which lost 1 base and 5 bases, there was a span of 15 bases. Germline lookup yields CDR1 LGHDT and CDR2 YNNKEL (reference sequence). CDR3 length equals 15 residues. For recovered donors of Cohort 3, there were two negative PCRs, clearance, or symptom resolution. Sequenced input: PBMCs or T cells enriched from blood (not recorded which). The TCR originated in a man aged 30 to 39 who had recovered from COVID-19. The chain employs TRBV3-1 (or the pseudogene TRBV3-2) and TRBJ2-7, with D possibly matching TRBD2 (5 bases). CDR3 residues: CASSQARLARHEQYF. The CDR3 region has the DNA TGTGCCAGCAGCCAAGCAAGGTTAGCGCGGCACGAGCAGTACTTC.